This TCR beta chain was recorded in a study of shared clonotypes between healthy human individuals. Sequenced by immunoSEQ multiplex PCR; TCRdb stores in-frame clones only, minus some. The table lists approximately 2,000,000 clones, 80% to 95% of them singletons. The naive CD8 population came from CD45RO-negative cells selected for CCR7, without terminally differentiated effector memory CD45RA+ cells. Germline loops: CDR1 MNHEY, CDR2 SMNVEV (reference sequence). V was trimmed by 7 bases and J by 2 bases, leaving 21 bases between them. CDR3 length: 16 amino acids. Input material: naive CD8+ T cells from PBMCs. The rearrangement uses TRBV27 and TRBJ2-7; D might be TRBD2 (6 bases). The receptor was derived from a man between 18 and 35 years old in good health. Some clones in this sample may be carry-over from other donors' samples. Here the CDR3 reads CASTLNPGLNPYEQYF. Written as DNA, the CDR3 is TGTGCCAGCACCCTGAATCCGGGACTTAATCCCTACGAGCAGTACTTC.